One sample yielded the 10 T cell receptor beta chains listed below, sequenced in a study of blood T cell repertoires in COVID-19. Here immunoSEQ multiplex PCR was the method, and the copy in TCRdb shows in-frame clones only, minus some. The sample has over 250,000 clones, around 90% seen once; the top ten hold 6.3%. The sample comprised peripheral blood. The source is a woman aged 50 to 60 with COVID-19, enrolled during active disease.

The chain employs TRBV15 and TRBJ1-2; D is perhaps TRBD1 (5 bases). The ends were cut back, 1 base at V and 4 bases at J, with 13 bases in the middle. There are 15 residues in the CDR3. In germline, CDR1 is LNHNV, CDR2 YYDKDF (reference sequence). The CDR3 coding sequence is TGTGCCACCAGCAGAGCAACGACAGCGTCCTATGGCTACACCTTC. Translated: CATSRATTASYGYTF.

The chain is built from TRBV9 and TRBJ2-7, with 12 bases matching TRBD2. V shed 4 bases and J 6 bases; nucleotides not matched to a gene: 8. The CDR3 is made up of 15 amino acids. Germline V gene data show CDR1 as SGDLS and CDR2 as YYNGEE. This CDR3 is CASSTPTSGSSEQYF. For the CDR3, the DNA is TGTGCCAGCAGCACCCCGACTAGCGGGAGTTCCGAGCAGTACTTC.

The chain uses TRBV24-1 and TRBJ2-1; 9 nucleotides line up with TRBD2. From germline, CDR1 is KGHDR and CDR2 SFDVKD. The CDR3 covers 23 residues. The V segment lost 4 bases and the J segment 6 bases; nucleotides outside the gene matches: 30. This CDR3 reads CATSDRTPTTGSSGTSLSNEQFF. The CDR3 nucleotides are TGTGCCACCAGTGACCGAACCCCAACGACAGGGTCTAGCGGGACTAGTTTATCCAATGAGCAGTTCTTC.

In its sample, this clone was seen once. This chain joins TRBV15 and TRBJ1-3; D perhaps matches TRBD1 (5 bases). The CDR3 is 14 residues long. In germline, CDR1 is LNHNV, CDR2 YYDKDF (reference sequence). V was trimmed by 5 bases and J by 3 bases, leaving 11 bases between them. CDR3 in amino acids: CATSRGGVGNTIYF. In DNA form, the CDR3 reads TGTGCCACCAGCCGGGGCGGGGTTGGAAACACCATATATTTT. Supplemented by reference TRBV15 and TRBJ1-3, the full variable domain reads DAMVIQNPRYQVTQFGKPVTLSCSQTLNHNVMYWYQQKSSQAPKLLFHYYDKDFNNEADTPDNFQSRRPNTSFCFLDIRSPGLGDTAMYLCATSRGGVGNTIYFGEGSWLTVV.

In nucleotides, the CDR3 is TGTGCCAGCAGTTTATTAGGACTATCCTACGAGCAGTACTTC. This encodes CASSLLGLSYEQYF. The chain couples TRBV28 to TRBJ2-7; TRBD2 is a possible D gene (6 bases). This CDR3 contains 14 residues. Germline-derived CDR1 and CDR2 are MDHEN and SYDVKM. V shed 1 base and J shed 1 base, with 8 bases lying between them.

This clone was observed a few times. V and J are TRBV6-5 and TRBJ2-4; D call uncertain. Trimming shortened V by 8 bases and J by 5 bases, and 19 bases separated the two germline ends. Germline loops: CDR1 MNHEY, CDR2 SVGAGI. The CDR3 runs 15 residues. CDR3 region: CASSDKLRIENIQYF. CDR3 DNA sequence: TGTGCCAGCTCCGATAAACTAAGGATCGAAAACATTCAGTACTTC.

This clone appeared a single time. The rearrangement links TRBV7-7 to TRBJ2-1, with 8 positions matching TRBD1. V gave up 0 bases and J gave up 3 bases; unmatched junction bases: 22. Germline V gene sequence: CDR1 SSHAT, CDR2 FNYEAQ (reference sequence). The CDR3 is 22 amino acids. CDR3 bases: TGTGCCAGCAGCTTAGCGGGGTCCGACAGGGGTCGGTGGGACTCCATCTACAATGAGCAGTTCTTC. This sequence encodes CASSLAGSDRGRWDSIYNEQFF.

The chain carries TRBV3-1 (or the pseudogene TRBV3-2) and TRBJ1-2; tentative D call: TRBD1 (5 bases). The germline V gene has CDR1 LGHDT and CDR2 YNNKEL (reference sequence). This CDR3 is 12 amino acids long. The germline V and J ends were trimmed by 2 bases and 6 bases, with 7 bases remaining between them. CDR3 loop: CASSQSTDGYTF. Written as DNA, the CDR3 is TGTGCCAGCAGCCAATCGACAGATGGCTACACCTTC.

V is TRBV24-1 and J is TRBJ1-1, with TRBD1 as a possible D gene (6 bases). The CDR3 covers 17 residues. Trimming shortened V by 3 bases and J by 3 bases, and 19 bases separated the two germline ends. CDR1 and CDR2 from the germline V gene are KGHDR and SFDVKD. In nucleotides, the CDR3 is TGTGCCACCAGTGATAATTCCGGACAGCCTGGGGACACTGAAGCTTTCTTT. Translating it yields CATSDNSGQPGDTEAFF.

This chain connects TRBV29-1 to TRBJ1-1; D might be TRBD1 (5 bases). Germline V gene data show CDR1 as SQVTM and CDR2 as ANQGSEA. V was trimmed by 7 bases and J by 1 base, leaving 13 bases between them. The CDR3 is 13 amino acids. This CDR3 is CSADGGANTEAFF. The CDR3 DNA is TGCAGCGCCGACGGGGGTGCGAACACTGAAGCTTTCTTT. The complete variable domain, with remaining parts taken from reference TRBV29-1 and TRBJ1-1, reads SAVISQKPSRDICQRGTSLTIQCQVDSQVTMMFWYRQQPGQSLTLIATANQGSEATYESGFVIDKFPISRPNLTFSTLTVSNMSPEDSSIYLCSADGGANTEAFFGQGTRLTVV.